What follows are 21 T cell receptor beta chains derived from one specimen sequenced in a study of shared clonotypes between healthy human individuals. The assay was immunoSEQ multiplex PCR, and TCRdb's table has in-frame clones only and misses some. The data hold millions of clones, with roughly 93% observed a single time. Sequenced material: naive CD4+ T cells from PBMCs. The subset: CD45RA+ positively selected. These receptors were collected from a man younger than 30 in good health. Some clones in this sample may be carry-over from other donors' samples.

The rearrangement joins TRBV28 to TRBJ2-5; TRBD1 might be the D (6 bases). Germline assignment: CDR1 MDHEN and CDR2 SYDVKM. The CDR3 is 12 residues long. Trimming cost V 6 bases and J 2 bases, with 7 bases left between them. CDR3 residues: CASRGGQETQYF. Here the CDR3 DNA reads TGTGCCAGCAGAGGGGGACAAGAGACCCAGTACTTC.

This clone was counted once. The rearrangement joins TRBV18 to TRBJ2-7, with D unresolved. The germline V gene encodes CDR1 KGHSH and CDR2 LQKENI. The CDR3 is 13 amino acids. The ends were cut back, 3 bases at V and 4 bases at J, with 10 bases in the middle. CDR3 sequence reads: CASSPADEYEQYF. The CDR3 DNA is TGTGCCAGCTCACCGGCAGACGAGTACGAGCAGTACTTC.

The chain employs TRBV27 and TRBJ1-4; D gene uncertain. Per the germline V gene, CDR1 is MNHEY and CDR2 is SMNVEV (reference sequence). The germline V and J ends were trimmed by 2 bases and 8 bases, with 12 bases remaining between them. The CDR3 runs 14 residues. The CDR3 reads CASSLRGSREKLFF. The CDR3 region has the DNA TGTGCCAGCAGTTTAAGAGGGAGTAGAGAAAAACTGTTTTTT.

The chain has TRBV7-9 and TRBJ2-7; the match to TRBD2 covers 9 bases. V lost 8 bases, J lost 4 bases, and 0 bases stayed unmatched. The CDR3 has 11 amino acids. Germline CDR1 SEHNR, CDR2 FQNEAQ (reference sequence). The CDR3 coding sequence is TGTGCCAGCGCGGGAGGGTACGAGCAGTACTTC. Its translation: CASAGGYEQYF.

This rearrangement joins TRBV7-2 to TRBJ2-1, with a weak D call TRBD2 (5 bases). The ends were cut back, 4 bases at V and 5 bases at J, with 15 bases in the middle. The V gene's germline CDR1 is SGHTA and CDR2 FQGNSA. This CDR3 spans 15 amino acids. The CDR3 DNA follows: TGTGCCAGCAGCTATAAAGTGGTCGGGGACAATGAGCAGTTCTTC. Amino acids: CASSYKVVGDNEQFF. The full variable domain, its missing parts supplied by reference TRBV7-2 and TRBJ2-1, is GAGVSQSPSNKVTEKGKDVELRCDPISGHTALYWYRQSLGQGLEFLIYFQGNSAPDKSGLPSDRFSAERTGGSVSTLTIQRTQQEDSAVYLCASSYKVVGDNEQFFGPGTRLTVL.

The gene calls are TRBV4-3 and TRBJ2-7, with D unclear. Looked up from germline, CDR1 is LGHNA and CDR2 is YSLEER. Trimming pared 1 base from V and 5 bases from J, leaving 12 bases between. The CDR3 has 14 amino acids. The CDR3 bases are TGCGCCAGCAGCCAAGGACGTCCTACGCACGAGCAGTACTTC. Translation gives CASSQGRPTHEQYF.

The V and J genes are TRBV25-1 and TRBJ1-2; the D gene is possibly TRBD1 (6 bases). The CDR3 extends over 13 amino acids. Germline V gene lookup returns CDR1 MGHDK and CDR2 SYGVNS. Trimming removed 6 bases at V and 4 bases at J, with 12 bases between. CDR3: CASRPGGGYGYTF. The CDR3 DNA reads TGTGCCAGCAGACCCGGGGGCGGCTATGGCTACACCTTC.

In this sample, this clone turned up once. The chain carries TRBV19 and TRBJ1-2; D unclear. The germline V and J ends were trimmed by 5 bases and 2 bases, with 12 bases remaining between them. Per germline, CDR1 LNHDA and CDR2 SQIVND (reference sequence). This CDR3 region has 14 residues. The CDR3 reads CASSPSTGNYGYTF. In DNA, the CDR3 is TGTGCCAGTAGTCCCTCGACGGGGAACTATGGCTACACCTTC.

The chain is built from TRBV7-3 and TRBJ2-2; 7 nucleotides agree with TRBD2. This CDR3 contains 16 residues. Germline V lookup: CDR1 SGHTA, CDR2 FQGTGA. Trimming removed 5 bases from V and 0 bases from J; junction bases left unmatched: 6. The CDR3 spells CASSPTGGSNTGELFF. The DNA of the CDR3 is TGTGCCAGCAGCCCCACGGGGGGATCGAACACCGGGGAGCTGTTTTTT.

This rearrangement joins TRBV28 to TRBJ2-7; possibly TRBD1 for D (5 bases). CDR3 length: 13 amino acids. The germline V and J ends were trimmed by 9 bases and 0 bases, with 12 bases remaining between them. The V gene's germline CDR1 is MDHEN and CDR2 SYDVKM. The CDR3 coding sequence is TGTGCCAGTAAGACAGAGAACTCCTACGAGCAGTACTTC. Translating it yields CASKTENSYEQYF.

This sequence joins TRBV19 and TRBJ1-2; D is possibly TRBD1 (6 bases). CDR3 length: 13 amino acids. V was trimmed by 7 bases and J by 8 bases, leaving 17 bases between them. Germline V lookup: CDR1 LNHDA, CDR2 SQIVND (reference sequence). This CDR3 reads CASTDGRGSGYTF. In DNA form, the CDR3 reads TGTGCCAGTACTGACGGCAGGGGTAGCGGCTACACCTTC.

The chain joins TRBV11-2 to TRBJ2-2, with D possibly called TRBD1 or TRBD2 (5 bases each). CDR3 length: 14 residues. Per germline, CDR1 SGHAT and CDR2 FQNNGV. Trimming pared 8 bases from V and 6 bases from J, leaving 16 bases between. The CDR3 nucleotides read TGTGCCAGCTCCCCGACAGAGGGCTCCGGGGAGCTGTTTTTT. Protein sequence: CASSPTEGSGELFF.

This chain uses TRBV28 with TRBJ1-5; no firm D call. Germline V gene sequence: CDR1 MDHEN, CDR2 SYDVKM. V was shortened by 3 bases and J by 16 bases, with 10 bases between the two germline ends. This CDR3 is built from 10 residues. The CDR3 bases are TGTGCCAGCAGTTTGGACCTCCAACATTTT. Translating gives CASSLDLQHF.

The chain has TRBV9 and TRBJ2-1; D might be TRBD1 (6 bases). Germline assignment: CDR1 SGDLS and CDR2 YYNGEE. There are 14 residues in the CDR3. V was trimmed by 6 bases and J by 3 bases, leaving 13 bases between them. The chain's CDR3 is CASTTAGDYNEQFF. The CDR3 region has the DNA TGTGCCAGCACCACCGCAGGGGACTACAATGAGCAGTTCTTC. The whole variable domain, filled in from reference TRBV9 and TRBJ2-1, reads DSGVTQTPKHLITATGQRVTLRCSPRSGDLSVYWYQQSLDQGLQFLIQYYNGEERAKGNILERFSAQQFPDLHSELNLSSLELGDSALYFCASTTAGDYNEQFFGPGTRLTVL.

V usage is TRBV9 and J usage is TRBJ2-1, with D possibly TRBD2 on 5 matching bases. Germline CDR1 and CDR2: SGDLS and YYNGEE. The CDR3 runs 12 residues. Trimming left V 4 bases short and J 10 bases short, with 12 bases between. The CDR3 loop is CASSSRTGEQFF. The CDR3 DNA follows: TGTGCCAGCAGCTCCCGAACGGGGGAGCAGTTCTTC.

CDR3 residues: CASSPTRQGYYGYTF. The CDR3 coding sequence is TGTGCCAGCAGCCCGACTCGACAGGGTTACTATGGCTACACCTTC. The V gene is TRBV14, the J gene TRBJ1-2; 7 nucleotides align to TRBD1. Germline lookup yields CDR1 SGHDN and CDR2 FVKESK. This CDR3 has 15 residues. V lost 4 bases and J lost 3; bases outside the gene matches: 8.

This clone was detected only once. This chain uses TRBV28 with TRBJ1-2; 11 nucleotides match TRBD1. The V and J ends lost 2 bases and 5 bases, in that order; junction bases with no gene match: 7. Germline CDR1 and CDR2: MDHEN and SYDVKM. The CDR3 is made up of 16 amino acids. The CDR3 protein is CASSLSRDRGLYGYTF. CDR3 sequence (DNA): TGTGCCAGCAGTTTAAGTAGGGACAGGGGGTTATATGGCTACACCTTC.

The chain has TRBV6-5 and TRBJ2-7; D perhaps matches TRBD2 (5 bases). CDR1 is MNHEY and CDR2 is SVGAGI in the germline V gene. V shed 2 bases and J shed 7 bases, with 15 bases lying between them. The CDR3 loop spans 14 amino acids. CDR3 amino acids: CASSYNRGLEEQYF. CDR3 bases: TGTGCCAGCAGTTACAATCGGGGTTTGGAAGAGCAGTACTTC.

CDR3 residues: CASSSGQREQETQYF. In DNA form, the CDR3 reads TGTGCCAGCAGCTCGGGACAGCGGGAACAAGAGACCCAGTACTTC. This chain connects TRBV7-9 to TRBJ2-5; D may match TRBD1 or TRBD2 (7 bases each). Germline-derived CDR1 and CDR2 are SEHNR and FQNEAQ (reference sequence). The ends were cut back, 4 bases at V and 2 bases at J, with 14 bases in the middle. This CDR3 contains 15 residues.

In DNA, the CDR3 is TGTGCCAGCAGCTCTCTGACTTCAACTAATGAAAAACTGTTTTTT. Residues: CASSSLTSTNEKLFF. The gene calls are TRBV11-2 and TRBJ1-4; D gene ambiguous. V lost 4 bases to trimming and J lost 0 bases, with 9 bases between them. The V gene's germline CDR1 is SGHAT and CDR2 FQNNGV. This CDR3 region has 15 residues. Variable domain in full (rest from reference TRBV11-2 and TRBJ1-4): EAGVAQSPRYKIIEKRQSVAFWCNPISGHATLYWYQQILGQGPKLLIQFQNNGVVDDSQLPKDRFSAERLKGVDSTLKIQPAKLEDSAVYLCASSSLTSTNEKLFFGSGTQLSVL.

The V and J genes are TRBV4-1 and TRBJ2-7; 8 bases are a match to TRBD1. V was pared by 1 base and J by 3 bases, with 8 bases of the junction left unmatched. Germline CDR1 and CDR2: MGHRA and YSYEKL. This CDR3 is built from 16 residues. This CDR3 is CASSQGQGAAGYEQYF. The CDR3 nucleotides read TGCGCCAGCAGCCAAGGGCAGGGGGCGGCTGGCTACGAGCAGTACTTC.